The 14 T cell receptor beta chains in this list originate from one sample, sequenced in a study of vaccination and CD4 T cells after COVID-19. This sample's treatment: roughly 11-day PBMC culture with coronavirus spike peptide pools or control peptides (ViraFEST assay). Their antigens are not known. Cultured CD4+ T cell DNA underwent sequencing with the Oncomine TCR Beta short-read assay. TCRdb reprocessed the PCR reads with MiXCR, giving one entry per CDR3 protein. The sample comprises 28,000 or so distinct CDR3 sequences, 40% to 50% of which are singletons, and 11% rests with the top ten. The sequencing input was CD4+ T cells from blood, cultured in vitro. These TCRs come from a human donor who had recovered from COVID-19.

This clonotype was observed a handful of times. The chain recombines TRBV7-9 with TRBJ1-2; a weak D match, TRBD1 (5 bases). CDR1 is SEHNR and CDR2 is FQNEAQ in the germline V gene (reference sequence). This CDR3 comprises 14 residues. Between the trimmed V and J ends, which lost 1 base and 8 bases, there was a span of 14 bases. In nucleotides, the CDR3 is TGTGCCAGCAGCTTAGAGAGGACAAGGGCCGGCTACACCTTC. It codes for CASSLERTRAGYTF.

CDR3 bases: TGTGCCAGCAACCAAGCATGGGGACTAGCGGCCGCACGGGGCTCTGGGGCCAACGTCCTGACTTTC. The encoded protein is CASNQAWGLAAARGSGANVLTF. This sequence joins TRBV5-8 and TRBJ2-6; 11 bases map to TRBD2. The V and J ends lost 6 bases and 0 bases, in that order; junction bases with no gene match: 20. CDR1 is SGHTS and CDR2 is YDEGEE in the germline V gene. The CDR3 has 22 residues. Drawing the rest from reference TRBV5-8 and TRBJ2-6, the complete variable domain is EAGVTQSPTHLIKTRGQQATLRCSPISGHTSVYWYQQALGLGLQFLLWYDEGEERNRGNFPPRFSGRQFPNYSSELNVNALELEDSALYLCASNQAWGLAAARGSGANVLTFGAGSRLTVL.

This chain uses TRBV19 with TRBJ2-6; tentatively, D is TRBD1 or TRBD2 (5 bases each). Between the trimmed V and J ends, which lost 6 bases and 2 bases, there was a span of 17 bases. This CDR3 comprises 17 residues. Germline assignment: CDR1 LNHDA and CDR2 SQIVND (reference sequence). The CDR3 sequence: CASSRPGRTPGANVLTF. CDR3 DNA sequence: TGTGCCAGTAGCAGACCGGGACGAACTCCTGGGGCCAACGTCCTGACTTTC. Filled out from reference TRBV19 and TRBJ2-6, the complete variable domain reads DGGITQSPKYLFRKEGQNVTLSCEQNLNHDAMYWYRQDPGQGLRLIYYSQIVNDFQKGDIAEGYSVSREKKESFPLTVTSAQKNPTAFYLCASSRPGRTPGANVLTFGAGSRLTVL.

The chain combines TRBV11-2 with TRBJ2-1, with 7 nucleotides matching TRBD2. Germline CDR1 and CDR2: SGHAT and FQNNGV. There are 18 residues in the CDR3. V lost 5 bases, J lost 2 bases, and 15 bases stayed unmatched. Written as DNA, the CDR3 is TGTGCCAGCAGCCCGCACCCCCTGGGCGGGGGAACCTACAATGAGCAGTTCTTC. This encodes CASSPHPLGGGTYNEQFF.

This chain joins TRBV7-8 and TRBJ2-7, with 8 bases identical to TRBD1. V shed 1 base and J 2 bases; nucleotides not matched to a gene: 4. The CDR3 length is 15 residues. Germline V gene lookup returns CDR1 SGHVS and CDR2 FQNEAQ. This chain's CDR3 is CASSLEDRDTYEQYF. The CDR3 DNA reads TGTGCCAGCAGCTTAGAGGACAGGGATACCTACGAGCAGTACTTC.

The rearrangement uses TRBV2 and TRBJ1-2; 9 bases match TRBD1. This CDR3 comprises 13 residues. The germline V gene has CDR1 SNHLY and CDR2 FYNNEI. After removal of 5 bases from V and 3 bases from J, the junction contained 1 base not matched to a gene. As DNA, the CDR3 is TGTGCCAGCAGTACAGGGGGCGACTATGGCTACACCTTC. As protein: CASSTGGDYGYTF.

The chain recombines TRBV12-3 or TRBV12-4 with TRBJ2-1, with D possibly matching TRBD1 (7 bases). The V and J ends lost 5 bases and 9 bases respectively, with 20 bases between them. The CDR3 sequence is 15 residues long. The CDR3 sequence: CASSISGGGNIEQFF. In DNA, the CDR3 is TGTGCCAGCAGTATAAGCGGAGGGGGCAATATTGAGCAGTTCTTC.

The genes are TRBV11-1 and TRBJ1-1; TRBD1 aligns across 8 bases. V lost 3 bases, J lost 1 base, and 4 bases stayed unmatched. Germline V gives CDR1 SGHAT, CDR2 FQDESV (reference sequence). CDR3 size: 15 residues. CDR3 residues: CASSFRQGPNTEAFF. CDR3 DNA: TGTGCCAGCAGCTTCCGACAGGGGCCGAACACTGAAGCTTTCTTT.

The chain couples TRBV6-1 to TRBJ2-7, with 10 bases fitting TRBD1. CDR1 is MNHNS and CDR2 is SASEGT in the germline V gene. The CDR3 covers 13 residues. J lost 3 bases, V lost 10 bases, and 6 bases had no gene match. CDR3 protein: CATRRDRGYEQYF. The DNA of the CDR3 is TGTGCCACCAGGCGGGACAGGGGCTACGAGCAGTACTTC.

The V call is TRBV5-4, the J call TRBJ2-3; possible D gene TRBD1, 5 bases. V shed 0 bases and J shed 6 bases, with 20 bases lying between them. The CDR3 has 17 amino acids. Germline values: CDR1 SGHNT, CDR2 YYREEE (reference sequence). The CDR3, as DNA: TGTGCCAGCAGCTTGGGGGGCCCGAGGACCGCCAGGGATACGCAGTATTTT. Protein sequence: CASSLGGPRTARDTQYF.

This clonotype was seen only a few times. The DNA of the CDR3 is TGTGCCAGCAGCGTGGATAGGGACACTGAAGCTTTCTTT. Encoded protein: CASSVDRDTEAFF. The J gene is TRBJ1-1, the V gene TRBV7-7, with D hard to call. CDR1 is SSHAT and CDR2 is FNYEAQ in the germline V gene (reference sequence). V lost 5 bases, J lost 3 bases, and 10 bases lay in between. The CDR3 extends over 13 amino acids.

This clonotype was picked up a small number of times. This chain uses TRBV24-1 with TRBJ1-2, with D unclear. Deletions cut 2 bases from V and 9 bases from J, with 12 bases between. The CDR3 length is 13 residues. Germline values: CDR1 KGHDR, CDR2 SFDVKD. CDR3 loop: CATSDSAGFSYTF. The CDR3 region has the DNA TGTGCCACCAGTGATTCCGCGGGTTTCAGCTACACCTTC.

This clonotype has more than one count but fewer than ten. V gene TRBV27 combines with J gene TRBJ2-1; 10 positions match TRBD2. With V trimmed by 3 bases and J by 4 bases, 6 bases remained unmatched. CDR1 and CDR2 (germline): MNHEY, SMNVEV (reference sequence). This CDR3 has 16 residues. The CDR3 DNA is TGTGCCAGCAGTTTCTGGACTAGCGGAGGTTACAATGAGCAGTTCTTC. Amino acids: CASSFWTSGGYNEQFF.

The chain joins TRBV19 to TRBJ1-2; D is uncertain. The CDR3 totals 14 residues. CDR1 is LNHDA and CDR2 is SQIVND in the germline V gene (reference sequence). V lost 2 bases, J lost 1 base, and 8 bases lay in between. The CDR3 region has the DNA TGTGCCAGTAGTATAAGCCGGGATAACTATGGCTACACCTTC. Residues: CASSISRDNYGYTF.